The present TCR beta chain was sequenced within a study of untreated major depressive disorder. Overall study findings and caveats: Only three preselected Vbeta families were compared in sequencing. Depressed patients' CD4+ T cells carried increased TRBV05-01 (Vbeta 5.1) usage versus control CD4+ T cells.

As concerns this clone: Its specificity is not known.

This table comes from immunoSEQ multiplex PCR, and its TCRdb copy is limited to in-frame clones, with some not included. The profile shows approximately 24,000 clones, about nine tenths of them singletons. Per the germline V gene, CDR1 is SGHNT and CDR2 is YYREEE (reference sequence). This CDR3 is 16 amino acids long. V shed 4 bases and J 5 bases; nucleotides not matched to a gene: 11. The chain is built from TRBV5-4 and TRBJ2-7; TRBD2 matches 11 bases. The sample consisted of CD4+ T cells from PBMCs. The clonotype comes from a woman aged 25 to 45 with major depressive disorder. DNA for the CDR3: TGTGCCAGCAGCCCTGCATCGACTAGCGGGATAGACGAGCAGTACTTC. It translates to CASSPASTSGIDEQYF.